This is a list of T cell receptor beta chains from one sample in a study of early T cells in non-severe SARS-CoV-2 infection. TCRdb fed the 5' RACE reads into MiXCR, producing one record per CDR3 protein. This table holds about 50,000 distinct CDR3 sequences, about a tenth found once. This specimen consisted of whole blood, obtained at baseline. Receptor source: an adult who was a healthcare worker with PCR-confirmed SARS-CoV-2 infection or an uninfected control (not recorded which). Each CDR3 is given with its conserved first and last residue. D genes are given only for firm matches.

>TRBV7-2|-|TRBJ2-3
CASRIGSTDTQYF
>TRBV3-1|-|TRBJ2-5
CASSYSGVGETQYF
>TRBV9|TRBD2|TRBJ2-1
CASSVGALAGFNEQFF
>TRBV12-3/TRBV12-4|-|TRBJ2-7
CASSGTPKEQYF
>TRBV21-1|-|TRBJ2-3
CASSKVRSGDSDTDTQYF
>TRBV20-1|-|TRBJ1-4
CSAPGVTNEKLFF
>TRBV7-9|TRBD1|TRBJ1-2
CASSFQTGMDGYTF
>TRBV7-8|-|TRBJ1-6
CASSFQLVPNSPLHF
>TRBV5-1|-|TRBJ1-2
CASSPDGDQSYTF
>TRBV11-3|TRBD2|TRBJ2-1
CASSLALAGISYNEQFF
>TRBV30|-|TRBJ2-1
CAWSVLASNNEQFF
>TRBV20-1|TRBD2|TRBJ2-1
CSARVIGLGSGGGEQFF
>TRBV12-3/TRBV12-4|TRBD1|TRBJ2-5
CASSYAGGETQYF
>TRBV2|-|TRBJ1-2
CASSVGAAYGYTF
>TRBV27|-|TRBJ1-1
CASSLRPSAVGTEAFF
>TRBV6-2/TRBV6-3|-|TRBJ1-6
CASRRDSTSYNSPLHF
>TRBV20-1|-|TRBJ2-3
CSAPSTTDTQYF
>TRBV24-1|-|TRBJ2-2
CATSATGSNTGELFF
>TRBV6-5|-|TRBJ2-7
CASSQGRIYEQYF
>TRBV5-1|-|TRBJ2-1
CASSLGVNSYNEQFF
>TRBV6-5|TRBD2|TRBJ2-7
CASSYGVAGAEAYEQYF
>TRBV5-1|TRBD1|TRBJ2-7
CASTETGGYEQYF
>TRBV20-1|TRBD1|TRBJ2-7
CSADDRVAFYEQYF
>TRBV29-1|TRBD1|TRBJ2-3
CSAQTGGSTDTQYF
>TRBV10-1|TRBD2|TRBJ2-3
CASSGAFSGGTSTDTQYF
>TRBV24-1|-|TRBJ2-3
CATSGSTDTQYF
>TRBV4-3|-|TRBJ1-3
CASSQGTQNSGNTIYF
>TRBV18|TRBD1|TRBJ1-2
CASSPVQGADYGYTF
>TRBV5-1|-|TRBJ1-6
CASSSGTEINSPLHF
>TRBV7-2|-|TRBJ1-4
CASSLAGHGKLFF
>TRBV12-3/TRBV12-4|-|TRBJ1-1
CASSKPFWGGGLNTEAFF
>TRBV20-1|-|TRBJ2-1
CSASGGTYNEQFF
>TRBV7-2|-|TRBJ1-1
CASSSGRGNTEAFF